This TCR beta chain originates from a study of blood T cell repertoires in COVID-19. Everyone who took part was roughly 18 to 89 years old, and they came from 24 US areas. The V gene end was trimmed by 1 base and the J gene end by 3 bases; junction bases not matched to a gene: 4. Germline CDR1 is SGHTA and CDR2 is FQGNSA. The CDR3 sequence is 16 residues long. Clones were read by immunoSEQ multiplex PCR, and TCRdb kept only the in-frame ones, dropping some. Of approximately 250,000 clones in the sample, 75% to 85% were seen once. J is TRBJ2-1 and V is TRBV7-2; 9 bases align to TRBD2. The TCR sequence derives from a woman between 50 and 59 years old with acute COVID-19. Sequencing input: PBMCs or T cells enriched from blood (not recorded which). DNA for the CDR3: TGTGCCAGCAGCTTAGGGCGGGGGGGCGTCTACAATGAGCAGTTCTTC. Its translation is CASSLGRGGVYNEQFF.